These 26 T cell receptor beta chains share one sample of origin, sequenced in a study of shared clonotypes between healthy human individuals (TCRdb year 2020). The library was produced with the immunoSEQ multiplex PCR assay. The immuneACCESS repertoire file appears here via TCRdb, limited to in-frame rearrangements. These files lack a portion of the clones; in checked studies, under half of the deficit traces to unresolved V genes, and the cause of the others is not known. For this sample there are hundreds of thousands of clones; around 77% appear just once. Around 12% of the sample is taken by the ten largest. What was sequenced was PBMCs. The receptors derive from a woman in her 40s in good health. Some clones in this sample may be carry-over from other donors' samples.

The CDR3 spells CASSELGQGRTGELFF. The CDR3 DNA sequence: TGTGCCAGCAGTGAATTGGGGCAGGGTCGCACCGGGGAGCTGTTTTTT. The J gene is TRBJ2-2, the V gene TRBV2; D is possibly TRBD1 (5 bases). Trimming shortened V by 2 bases and J by 4 bases, and 14 bases separated the two germline ends. This CDR3 region has 16 residues. Germline V gene data show CDR1 as SNHLY and CDR2 as FYNNEI. The entire variable domain, with the rest obtained from reference TRBV2 and TRBJ2-2, is as follows: EPEVTQTPSHQVTQMGQEVILRCVPISNHLYFYWYRQILGQKVEFLVSFYNNEISEKSEIFDDQFSVERPDGSNFTLKIRSTKLEDSAMYFCASSELGQGRTGELFFGEGSRLTVL.

As DNA, the CDR3 is TGTGCCAGCAGCGCCCGACAGGCGACTGGAAACACCATATATTTT. Translating it yields CASSARQATGNTIYF. The chain joins TRBV7-2 to TRBJ1-3, with TRBD1 as a possible D gene (6 bases). This CDR3 has 15 amino acids. Per the germline V gene, CDR1 is SGHTA and CDR2 is FQGNSA. V lost 5 bases and J 2 bases, leaving 13 bases between the germline ends.

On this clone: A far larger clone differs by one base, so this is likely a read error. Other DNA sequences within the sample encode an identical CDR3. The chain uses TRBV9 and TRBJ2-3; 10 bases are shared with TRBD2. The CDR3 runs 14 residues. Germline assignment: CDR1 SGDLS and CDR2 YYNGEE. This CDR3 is CASSGAGGADTQYF. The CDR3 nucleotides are TGTGCCAGCAGCGGAGCGGGAGGGGCAGATACGCAGTATTTC.

CDR3 region: CAWSEGADTTEAFF. CDR3 coding DNA: TGTGCCTGGAGTGAAGGGGCAGACACCACTGAAGCTTTCTTT. V and J are TRBV30 and TRBJ1-1, with D perhaps matching TRBD1 (5 bases). The V and J ends lost 1 base and 4 bases respectively, with 13 bases between them. This CDR3 has 14 residues. Germline CDR1 GTSNPN, CDR2 SVGIG (reference sequence).

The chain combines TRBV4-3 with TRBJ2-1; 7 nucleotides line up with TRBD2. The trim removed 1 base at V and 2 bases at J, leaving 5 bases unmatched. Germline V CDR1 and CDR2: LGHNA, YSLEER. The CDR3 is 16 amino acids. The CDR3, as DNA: TGCGCCAGCAGCCAAGTTGCGGGAGCTACCTACAATGAGCAGTTCTTC. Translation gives CASSQVAGATYNEQFF.

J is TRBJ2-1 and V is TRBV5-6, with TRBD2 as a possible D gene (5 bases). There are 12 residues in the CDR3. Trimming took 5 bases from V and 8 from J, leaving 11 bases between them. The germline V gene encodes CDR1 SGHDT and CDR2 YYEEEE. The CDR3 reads CASRRQRHEQFF. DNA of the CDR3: TGTGCCAGCAGGCGCCAGCGGCATGAGCAGTTCTTC.

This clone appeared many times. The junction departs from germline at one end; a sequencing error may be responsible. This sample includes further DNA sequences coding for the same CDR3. As DNA, the CDR3 is TGTGCCAGCAGCTTAGGAACCTTGCCGATCTTT. Protein product: CASSLGTLPIF. This rearrangement joins TRBV7-8 to TRBJ1-1, with D unclear. CDR1 is SGHVS and CDR2 is FQNEAQ in the germline V gene. The CDR3 covers 11 residues.

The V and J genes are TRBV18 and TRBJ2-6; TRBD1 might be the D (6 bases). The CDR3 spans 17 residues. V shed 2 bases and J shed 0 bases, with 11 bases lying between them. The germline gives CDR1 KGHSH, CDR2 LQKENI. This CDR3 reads CASSPDRINSGANVLTF. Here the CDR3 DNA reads TGTGCCAGCTCACCAGACAGGATCAACTCTGGGGCCAACGTCCTGACTTTC.

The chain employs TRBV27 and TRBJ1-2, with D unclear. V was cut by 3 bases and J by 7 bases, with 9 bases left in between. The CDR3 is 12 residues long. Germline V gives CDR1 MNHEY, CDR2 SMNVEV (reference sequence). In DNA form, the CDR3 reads TGTGCCAGCAGTTTTGCGGGAAGTGGCTACACCTTC. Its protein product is CASSFAGSGYTF.

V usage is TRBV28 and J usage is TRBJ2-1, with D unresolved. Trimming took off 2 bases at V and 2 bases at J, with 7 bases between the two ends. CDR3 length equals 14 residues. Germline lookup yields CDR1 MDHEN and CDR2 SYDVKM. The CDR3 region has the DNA TGTGCCAGCAGTTTAGTGGAGACCTACAATGAGCAGTTCTTC. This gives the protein CASSLVETYNEQFF.

CDR3 DNA sequence: TGTGCCAGTAGGCCCCGTGGAACACACACAGATACGCAGTATTTT. This encodes CASRPRGTHTDTQYF. The chain has TRBV19 and TRBJ2-3; no reliable D call. Deletions cut 6 bases from V and 2 bases from J, with 15 bases between. Germline values: CDR1 LNHDA, CDR2 SQIVND (reference sequence). This CDR3 has 15 amino acids.

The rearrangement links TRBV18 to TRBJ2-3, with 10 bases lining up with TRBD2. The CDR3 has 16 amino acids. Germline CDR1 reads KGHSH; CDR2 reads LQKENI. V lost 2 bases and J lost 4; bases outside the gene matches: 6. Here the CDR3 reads CASSPSSGRASDTQYF. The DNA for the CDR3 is TGTGCCAGCTCACCAAGCAGCGGGAGGGCCTCAGATACGCAGTATTTT.

The CDR3 DNA reads TGTGCCAGCAGCTTAGACGCCACGACCTACGAGCAGTACTTC. Its translation is CASSLDATTYEQYF. The genes are TRBV7-9 and TRBJ2-7; D is undetermined. CDR3 length: 14 amino acids. Trimming left V 1 base short and J 2 bases short, with 9 bases between. The germline CDR1 and CDR2 sequences are SEHNR and FQNEAQ (reference sequence).

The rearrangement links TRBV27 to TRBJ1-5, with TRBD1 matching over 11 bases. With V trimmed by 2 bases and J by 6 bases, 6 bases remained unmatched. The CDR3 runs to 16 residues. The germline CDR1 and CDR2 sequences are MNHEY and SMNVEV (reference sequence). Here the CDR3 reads CASSLVGQGGGQPQHF. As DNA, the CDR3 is TGTGCCAGCAGTTTAGTGGGACAGGGGGGAGGTCAGCCCCAGCATTTT.

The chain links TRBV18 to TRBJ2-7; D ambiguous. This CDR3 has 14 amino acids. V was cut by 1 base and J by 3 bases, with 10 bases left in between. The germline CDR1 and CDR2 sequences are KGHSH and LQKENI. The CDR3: CASSPQGSFYEQYF. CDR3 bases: TGTGCCAGCTCACCACAGGGAAGCTTCTACGAGCAGTACTTC.

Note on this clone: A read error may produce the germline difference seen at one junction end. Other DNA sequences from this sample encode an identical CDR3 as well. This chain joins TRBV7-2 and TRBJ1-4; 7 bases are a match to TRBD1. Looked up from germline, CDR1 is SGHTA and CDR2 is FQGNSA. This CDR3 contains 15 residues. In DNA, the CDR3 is TGCGCCAGCAGCTCAGGGGGGGAAACCAATGAAAAACTGTTTTTT. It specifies CASSSGGETNEKLFF.

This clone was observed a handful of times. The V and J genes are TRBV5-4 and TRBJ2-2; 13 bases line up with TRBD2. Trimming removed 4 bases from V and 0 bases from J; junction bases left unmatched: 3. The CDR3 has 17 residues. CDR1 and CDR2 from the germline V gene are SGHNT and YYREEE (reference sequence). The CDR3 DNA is TGTGCCAGCAGCCAGGGACTAGCGGGATCGAACACCGGGGAGCTGTTTTTT. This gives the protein CASSQGLAGSNTGELFF.

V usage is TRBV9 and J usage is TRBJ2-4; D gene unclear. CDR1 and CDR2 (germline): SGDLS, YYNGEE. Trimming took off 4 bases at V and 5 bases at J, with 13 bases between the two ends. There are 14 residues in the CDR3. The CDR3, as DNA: TGTGCCAGCAGCCCTCGACATGGTGAAAACATTCAGTACTTC. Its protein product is CASSPRHGENIQYF.

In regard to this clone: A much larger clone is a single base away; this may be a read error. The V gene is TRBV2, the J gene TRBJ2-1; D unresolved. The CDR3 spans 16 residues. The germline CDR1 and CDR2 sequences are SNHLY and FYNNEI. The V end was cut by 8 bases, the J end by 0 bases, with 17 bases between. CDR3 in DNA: TGTGCCAGCGATGGCGGTGAGATGAGCTCCTACAATGAGCAGTTCTTC. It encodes CASDGGEMSSYNEQFF.

The CDR3 nucleotides read TGTGCCAGCAACCCGACAGGTGGTCGTTTCGGGCCCCAGCATTTT. Translated, it gives CASNPTGGRFGPQHF. This rearrangement joins TRBV27 to TRBJ1-5; D perhaps matches TRBD1 (6 bases). The CDR3 is made up of 15 amino acids. The germline gives CDR1 MNHEY, CDR2 SMNVEV (reference sequence). Trimming removed 7 bases at V and 9 bases at J, with 22 bases between.

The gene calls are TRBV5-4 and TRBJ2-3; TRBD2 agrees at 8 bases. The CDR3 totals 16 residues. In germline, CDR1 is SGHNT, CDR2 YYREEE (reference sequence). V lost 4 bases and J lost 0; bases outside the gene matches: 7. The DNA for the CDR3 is TGTGCCAGCAGCCGGCCACTAGCGGCGAGCACAGATACGCAGTATTTT. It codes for CASSRPLAASTDTQYF.

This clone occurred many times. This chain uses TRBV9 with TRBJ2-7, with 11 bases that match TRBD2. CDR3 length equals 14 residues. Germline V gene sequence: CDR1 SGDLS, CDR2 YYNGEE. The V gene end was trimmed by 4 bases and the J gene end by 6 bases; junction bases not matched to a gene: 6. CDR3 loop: CASSTGTSGAEQYF. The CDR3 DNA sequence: TGTGCCAGCAGCACAGGGACTAGCGGAGCCGAGCAGTACTTC.

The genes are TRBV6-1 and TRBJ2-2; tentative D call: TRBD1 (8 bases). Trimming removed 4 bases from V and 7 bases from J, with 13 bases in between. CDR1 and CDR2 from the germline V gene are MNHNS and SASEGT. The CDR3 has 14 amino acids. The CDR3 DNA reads TGTGCCAGCAGTGTTAACAGGGGGGGCGGGGAGCTGTTTTTT. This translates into CASSVNRGGGELFF.

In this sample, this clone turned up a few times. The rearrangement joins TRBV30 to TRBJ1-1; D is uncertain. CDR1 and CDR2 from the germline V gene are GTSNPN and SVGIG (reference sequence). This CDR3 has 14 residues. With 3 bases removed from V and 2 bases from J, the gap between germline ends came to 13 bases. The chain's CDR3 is CAWSRANPNTEAFF. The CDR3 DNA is TGTGCCTGGAGCAGAGCCAATCCCAACACTGAAGCTTTCTTT. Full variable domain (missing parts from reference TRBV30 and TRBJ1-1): SQTIHQWPATLVQPVGSPLSLECTVEGTSNPNLYWYRQAAGRGLQLLFYSVGIGQISSEVPQNLSASRPQDRQFILSSKKLLLSDSGFYLCAWSRANPNTEAFFGQGTRLTVV.

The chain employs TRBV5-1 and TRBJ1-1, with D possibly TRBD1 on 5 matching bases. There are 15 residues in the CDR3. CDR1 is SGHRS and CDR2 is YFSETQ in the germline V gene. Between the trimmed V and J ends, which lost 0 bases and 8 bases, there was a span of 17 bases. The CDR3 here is CASSLDEGWSMEAFF. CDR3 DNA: TGCGCCAGCAGCTTGGACGAGGGGTGGAGTATGGAAGCTTTCTTT.

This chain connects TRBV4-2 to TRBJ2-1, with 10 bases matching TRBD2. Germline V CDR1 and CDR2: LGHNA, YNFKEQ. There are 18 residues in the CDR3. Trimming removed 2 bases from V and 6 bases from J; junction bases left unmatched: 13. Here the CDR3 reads CASSQRAMQAGGSNEQFF. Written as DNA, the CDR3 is TGTGCCAGCAGCCAACGGGCGATGCAAGCGGGAGGGAGCAATGAGCAGTTCTTC.